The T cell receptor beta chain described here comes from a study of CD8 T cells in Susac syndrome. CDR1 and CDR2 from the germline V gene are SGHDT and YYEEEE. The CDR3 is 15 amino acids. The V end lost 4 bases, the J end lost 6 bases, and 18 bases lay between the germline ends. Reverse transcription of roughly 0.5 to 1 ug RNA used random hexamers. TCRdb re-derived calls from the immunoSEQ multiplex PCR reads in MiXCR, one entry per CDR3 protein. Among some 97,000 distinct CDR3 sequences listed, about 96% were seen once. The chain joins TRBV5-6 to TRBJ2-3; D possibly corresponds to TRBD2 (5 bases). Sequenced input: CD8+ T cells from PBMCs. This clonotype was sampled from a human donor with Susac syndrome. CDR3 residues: CASSQEGRWRDTQYF. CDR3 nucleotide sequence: TGTGCCAGCAGCCAGGAAGGAAGGTGGAGGGATACGCAGTATTTT.